One sample yielded the 6 T cell receptor beta chains listed below, sequenced in a study of cytomegalovirus exposure and HLA in healthy donors. The PCR employed 60 Vbeta primers together with 13 Jbeta primers. Data came from immunoSEQ multiplex PCR; TCRdb stores just in-frame clones and leaves some out. The sample has about 160,000 clones, 60% to 80% seen once. Sequencing was done on a sample of PBMCs. These TCRs come from a man aged 25-45 years in good health and CMV-seropositive.

J is TRBJ2-5 and V is TRBV7-9, with TRBD1 as a possible D gene (5 bases). The J call may not be correct, given that the DNA end is closer to TRBJ2-7. The CDR3 contains 17 residues. From germline, CDR1 is SEHNR and CDR2 FQNEAQ (reference sequence). In DNA form, the CDR3 reads TGTGCCAGCAGCTTTGATCCCTACCAGGGTGGGTCCTACGAGCAGTACTTC. Its protein product is CASSFDPYQGGSYEQYF.

This rearrangement joins TRBV27 to TRBJ2-7; 7 bases map to TRBD1. The CDR3 is made up of 13 amino acids. V dropped 8 bases and J dropped 4; count of bases not matched to a gene: 8. The germline V gene has CDR1 MNHEY and CDR2 SMNVEV (reference sequence). CDR3 nucleotide sequence: TGTGCCAGCGCTCTTTCAGGGGGATACGAGCAGTACTTC. This codes for CASALSGGYEQYF.

The chain uses TRBV18 and TRBJ2-3; D is unclear. The CDR3 totals 12 residues. Germline V lookup: CDR1 KGHSH, CDR2 LQKENI. V lost 4 bases, J lost 6 bases, and 8 bases lay in between. In DNA, the CDR3 is TGTGCCAGCTCACTTGTAGCTGATACGCAGTATTTT. The encoded protein is CASSLVADTQYF.

This clone was counted only a few times. The chain couples TRBV7-9 to TRBJ1-2; 8 bases line up with TRBD1. Per the germline V gene, CDR1 is SEHNR and CDR2 is FQNEAQ (reference sequence). CDR3 size: 14 residues. The junction had 7 bases not matched to a gene; V was cut back by 5 bases and J by 5 bases. The CDR3 spells CASSPGQGLYGYTF. The CDR3 nucleotides are TGTGCCAGCAGCCCCGGACAGGGCTTGTATGGCTACACCTTC.

The chain joins TRBV28 to TRBJ2-7; 7 nucleotides agree with TRBD1. The CDR3 loop spans 13 amino acids. CDR1 is MDHEN, CDR2 SYDVKM, per germline. V lost 5 bases, J lost 3 bases, and 4 bases stayed unmatched. The CDR3 DNA follows: TGTGCCAGCAGTGCGAGACAGGGCTACGAGCAGTACTTC. Protein sequence: CASSARQGYEQYF.

V gene TRBV6-6 combines with J gene TRBJ1-2; D perhaps matches TRBD1 (6 bases). V was clipped by 2 bases and J by 4 bases, with 11 bases between them. This CDR3 has 14 residues. Per the germline V gene, CDR1 is MNHNY and CDR2 is SVGAGI (reference sequence). CDR3 loop: CASSYGGLAYGYTF. The CDR3 bases are TGTGCCAGCAGTTACGGGGGCTTAGCCTATGGCTACACCTTC.